This entry lists 3 T cell receptor beta chains sequenced from one sample in a study of OX40 agonist ivuxolimab in advanced cancers. The assay was immunoSEQ multiplex PCR, and TCRdb's table has in-frame clones only and misses some. The repertoire consists of 70,000 or so clones, with approximately 81% occurring once and the leading ten covering approximately 1%. Material: CD4+ or CD8+ T cells sorted from blood, obtained in a trial of the OX40 agonist ivuxolimab. The receptors originated from an adult with an advanced solid tumor such as melanoma, head and neck, liver or kidney cancer.

The chain has TRBV19 and TRBJ1-5, with D possibly being TRBD1 (5 bases). V dropped 4 bases and J dropped 4 bases, with 11 bases sitting between them. There are 14 residues in the CDR3. Germline CDR1 and CDR2: LNHDA and SQIVND (reference sequence). In nucleotides, the CDR3 is TGTGCCAGTAGTAACCAGGGTACGAATCAGCCCCAGCATTTT. Its protein is CASSNQGTNQPQHF. The variable domain in full, with the rest retrieved from reference TRBV19 and TRBJ1-5, is DGGITQSPKYLFRKEGQNVTLSCEQNLNHDAMYWYRQDPGQGLRLIYYSQIVNDFQKGDIAEGYSVSREKKESFPLTVTSAQKNPTAFYLCASSNQGTNQPQHFGDGTRLSIL.

This clone has more than one count but fewer than ten. The rearrangement joins TRBV28 to TRBJ2-1; D is possibly TRBD2 (7 bases). This CDR3 comprises 15 residues. V gave up 2 bases and J gave up 2 bases, with 10 bases separating them. Germline CDR1 reads MDHEN; CDR2 reads SYDVKM. CDR3 sequence (DNA): TGTGCCAGCAGTTTAGGGGGGGCCACCTACAATGAGCAGTTCTTC. Its protein product is CASSLGGATYNEQFF.

The V call is TRBV27, the J call TRBJ1-2; 9 bases fit TRBD1. The germline gives CDR1 MNHEY, CDR2 SMNVEV (reference sequence). V shed 0 bases, J shed 0 bases, and the junction held 11 bases outside the gene matches. This CDR3 is built from 19 residues. CDR3 nucleotides: TGTGCCAGCAGTTTATCAGCCGGGACAGGGCTGGGAACTAACTATGGCTACACCTTC. Its translation is CASSLSAGTGLGTNYGYTF.